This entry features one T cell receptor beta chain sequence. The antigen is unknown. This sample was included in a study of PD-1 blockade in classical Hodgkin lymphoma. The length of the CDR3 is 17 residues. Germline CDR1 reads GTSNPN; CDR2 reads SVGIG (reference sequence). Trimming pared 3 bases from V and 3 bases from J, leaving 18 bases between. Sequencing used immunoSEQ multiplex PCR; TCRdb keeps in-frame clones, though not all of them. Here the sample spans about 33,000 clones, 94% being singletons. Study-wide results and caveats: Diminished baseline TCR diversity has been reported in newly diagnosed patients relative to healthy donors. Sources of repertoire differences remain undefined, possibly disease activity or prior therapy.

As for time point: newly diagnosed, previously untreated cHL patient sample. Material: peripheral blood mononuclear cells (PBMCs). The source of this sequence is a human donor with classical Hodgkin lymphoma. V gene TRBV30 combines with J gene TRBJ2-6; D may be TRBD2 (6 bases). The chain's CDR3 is CAWRRGSLSVGANVLTF. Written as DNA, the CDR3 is TGTGCCTGGAGACGGGGGAGCCTCTCCGTTGGGGCCAACGTCCTGACTTTC.